The present T cell receptor beta chain was sequenced within a study of CD8 T cells in ankylosing spondylitis. Study-level points and caveats: The authors reported significant enrichment of disease-linked clones in matched ankylosing spondylitis synovial fluid. Seemingly distinctive of ankylosing spondylitis blood was a TCR beta motif formed by eight highly homologous variants. Past studies reported some motif variants in reactive arthritis synovial fluid and blood.

A note on this clonotype: Its antigen is unknown.

The CDR3 runs 15 residues. The V segment lost 3 bases and the J segment 0 bases; nucleotides outside the gene matches: 5. The germline V gene has CDR1 SGHRS and CDR2 YFSETQ. Quantitative barcoded 5'-RACE was used to prepare TCR beta libraries. TCRdb itself ran the 5' RACE reads through MiXCR, one entry per CDR3 protein. This table holds a few hundred thousand distinct CDR3 sequences, around 10% found once. This TCR came from a female donor with ankylosing spondylitis or in good health (not recorded which). The V gene is TRBV5-1, the J gene TRBJ1-2, with 7 positions matching TRBD1. The specimen sequenced was blood, either unsorted or a sorted T cell fraction (not recorded which). CDR3 protein: CASSSGQSTNYGYTF. CDR3 nucleotide sequence: TGCGCCAGCAGCTCGGGACAGTCCACTAACTATGGCTACACCTTC.